This T cell receptor (beta chain) was identified during a study of Tregs in tolerant kidney transplant recipients. A note on this clone: The read ends 3 residues before the CDR3 terminus; that terminus is restored from the germline J gene.

Per the germline V gene, CDR1 is MDHEN and CDR2 is SYDVKM. The V segment lost 10 bases and the J segment 1 base; nucleotides outside the gene matches: 15. The length of the CDR3 is 17 residues. The assay was immunoSEQ multiplex PCR, and TCRdb's table has in-frame clones only and misses some. The sample includes about 11,000 clones. Mixed chimerism was transient after nonmyeloablative marrow transplants from related graft donors. This specimen consisted of CD8+ T cells from blood (PBMCs), obtained 24 months after the transplant. V is TRBV28 and J is TRBJ2-7; 11 nucleotides agree with TRBD2. This receptor was obtained from a human patient who received a combined kidney and bone marrow transplant. Some T cells may possibly be graft donor cells. CDR3 DNA (partial): TGTGCCACTCGGGGACTAGCGGACCAAAAGGGGTCCTACGAG. Its translation is CATRGLADQKGSYE. The whole CDR3 reads CATRGLADQKGSYEQYF.